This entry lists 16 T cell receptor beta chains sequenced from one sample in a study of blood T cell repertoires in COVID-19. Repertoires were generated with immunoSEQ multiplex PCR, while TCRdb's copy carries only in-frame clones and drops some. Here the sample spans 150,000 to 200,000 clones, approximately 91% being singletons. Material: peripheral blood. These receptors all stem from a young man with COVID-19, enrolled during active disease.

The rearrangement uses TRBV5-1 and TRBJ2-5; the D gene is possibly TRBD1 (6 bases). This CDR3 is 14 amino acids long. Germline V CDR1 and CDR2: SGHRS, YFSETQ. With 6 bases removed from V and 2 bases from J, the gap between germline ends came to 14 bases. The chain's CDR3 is CASTIQGRQETQYF. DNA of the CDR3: TGCGCCAGCACGATACAGGGACGGCAAGAGACCCAGTACTTC.

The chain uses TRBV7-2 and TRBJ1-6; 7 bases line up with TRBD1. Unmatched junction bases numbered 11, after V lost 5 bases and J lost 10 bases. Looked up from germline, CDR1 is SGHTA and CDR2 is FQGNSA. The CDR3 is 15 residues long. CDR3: CASSQGGRVKSPLHF. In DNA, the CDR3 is TGTGCCAGCAGCCAAGGGGGCAGGGTAAAGTCACCCCTCCACTTT.

CDR3 sequence (DNA): TGTGCCAGCAGCTTGGCCGGGACTAGCGGAACCTACGAGCAGTACTTC. It translates to CASSLAGTSGTYEQYF. The rearrangement links TRBV5-4 to TRBJ2-7; TRBD2 aligns across 11 bases. V shed 0 bases and J 2 bases; nucleotides not matched to a gene: 4. The CDR3 runs to 16 residues. CDR1 is SGHNT and CDR2 is YYREEE in the germline V gene (reference sequence).

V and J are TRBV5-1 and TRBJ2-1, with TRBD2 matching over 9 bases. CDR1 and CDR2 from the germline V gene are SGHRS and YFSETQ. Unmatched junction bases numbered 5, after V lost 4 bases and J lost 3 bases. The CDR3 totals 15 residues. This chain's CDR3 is CASSPTSGGYNEQFF. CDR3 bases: TGCGCCAGCAGCCCGACTAGCGGAGGCTACAATGAGCAGTTCTTC.

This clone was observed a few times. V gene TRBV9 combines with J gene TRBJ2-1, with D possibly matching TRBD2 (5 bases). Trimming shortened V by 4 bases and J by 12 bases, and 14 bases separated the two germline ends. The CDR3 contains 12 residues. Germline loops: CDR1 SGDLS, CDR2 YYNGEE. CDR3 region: CASSPPGELQFF. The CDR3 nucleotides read TGTGCCAGCAGCCCTCCCGGGGAGCTGCAGTTCTTC.

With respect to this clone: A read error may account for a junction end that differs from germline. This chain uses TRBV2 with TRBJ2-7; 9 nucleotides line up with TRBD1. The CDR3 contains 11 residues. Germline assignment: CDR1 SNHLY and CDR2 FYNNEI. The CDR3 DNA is TGTGCCAGCAGGGATGGACAGGGGATACACTTC. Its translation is CASRDGQGIHF.

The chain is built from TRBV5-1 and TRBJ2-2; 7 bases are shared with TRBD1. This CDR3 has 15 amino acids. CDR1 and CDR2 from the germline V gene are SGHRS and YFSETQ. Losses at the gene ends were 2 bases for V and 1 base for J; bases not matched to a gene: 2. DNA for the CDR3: TGCGCCAGCAGCTTCCGGACAGGGAACACCGGGGAGCTGTTTTTT. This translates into CASSFRTGNTGELFF.

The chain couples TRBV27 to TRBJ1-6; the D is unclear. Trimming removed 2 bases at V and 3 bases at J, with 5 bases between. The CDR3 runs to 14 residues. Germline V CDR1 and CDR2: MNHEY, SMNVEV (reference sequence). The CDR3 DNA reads TGTGCCAGCAGTTTACAGGTCTATAATTCACCCCTCCACTTT. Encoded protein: CASSLQVYNSPLHF.

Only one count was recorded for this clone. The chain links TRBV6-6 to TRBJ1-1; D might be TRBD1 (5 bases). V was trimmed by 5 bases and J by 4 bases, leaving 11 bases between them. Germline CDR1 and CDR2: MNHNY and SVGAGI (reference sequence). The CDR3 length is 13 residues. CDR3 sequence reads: CASSQQVPTEAFF. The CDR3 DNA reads TGTGCCAGCAGTCAACAGGTTCCCACTGAAGCTTTCTTT.

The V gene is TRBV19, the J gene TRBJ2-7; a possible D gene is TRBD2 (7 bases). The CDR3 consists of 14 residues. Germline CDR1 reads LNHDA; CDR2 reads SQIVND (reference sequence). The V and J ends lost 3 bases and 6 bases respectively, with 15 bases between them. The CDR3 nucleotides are TGTGCCAGTAGTATGGGGGCGGGAGTCTTCGAGCAGTACTTC. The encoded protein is CASSMGAGVFEQYF.

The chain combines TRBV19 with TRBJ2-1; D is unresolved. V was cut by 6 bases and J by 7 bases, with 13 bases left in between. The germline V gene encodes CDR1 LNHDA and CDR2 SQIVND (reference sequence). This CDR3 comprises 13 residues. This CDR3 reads CASRRLPWNEQFF. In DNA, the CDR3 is TGTGCCAGTAGGCGACTTCCTTGGAATGAGCAGTTCTTC.

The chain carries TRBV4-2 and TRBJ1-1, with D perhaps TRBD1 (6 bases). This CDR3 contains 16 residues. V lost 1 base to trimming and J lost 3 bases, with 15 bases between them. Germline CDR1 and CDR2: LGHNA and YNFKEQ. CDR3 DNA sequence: TGTGCCAGCAGCCAAGGGTACAGGGTCAGGGACACTGAAGCTTTCTTT. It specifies CASSQGYRVRDTEAFF.

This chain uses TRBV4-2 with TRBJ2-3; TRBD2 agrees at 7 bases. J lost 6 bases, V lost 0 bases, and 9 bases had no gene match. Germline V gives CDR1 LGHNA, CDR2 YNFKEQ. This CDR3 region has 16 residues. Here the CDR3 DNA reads TGTGCCAGCAGCCAAGATCGTGGGAGGGCCGGGGATACGCAGTATTTT. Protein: CASSQDRGRAGDTQYF.

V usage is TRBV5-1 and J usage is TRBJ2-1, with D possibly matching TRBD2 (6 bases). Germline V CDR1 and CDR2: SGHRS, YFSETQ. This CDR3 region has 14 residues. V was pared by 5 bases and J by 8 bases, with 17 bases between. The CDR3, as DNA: TGCGCCAGCAGGGGCAGGGAGGTCGGGGATGAGCAGTTCTTC. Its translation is CASRGREVGDEQFF.

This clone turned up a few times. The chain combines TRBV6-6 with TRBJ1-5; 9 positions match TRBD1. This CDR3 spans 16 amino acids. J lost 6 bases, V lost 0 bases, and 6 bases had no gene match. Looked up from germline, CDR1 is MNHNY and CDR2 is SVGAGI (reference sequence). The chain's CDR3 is CASSYSTGQGTQPQHF. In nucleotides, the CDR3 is TGTGCCAGCAGTTACTCGACGGGACAGGGTACTCAGCCCCAGCATTTT.

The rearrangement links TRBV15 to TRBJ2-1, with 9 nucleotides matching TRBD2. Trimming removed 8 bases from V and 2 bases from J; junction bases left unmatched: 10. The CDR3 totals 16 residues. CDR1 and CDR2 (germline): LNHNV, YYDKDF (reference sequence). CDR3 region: CATGLRLAVTYNEQFF. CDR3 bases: TGTGCCACCGGACTAAGACTAGCGGTGACCTACAATGAGCAGTTCTTC.